The 20 T cell receptor beta chains below come from one sample, sequenced in a study of blood T cell repertoires in COVID-19. Sequencing used immunoSEQ multiplex PCR; TCRdb keeps in-frame clones, though not all of them. The table includes hundreds of thousands of clones, around 85% detected once. Sequenced material: peripheral blood. The receptors originated from a woman aged 45-65 years with active or convalescent COVID-19.

The V call is TRBV28, the J call TRBJ2-7, with TRBD1 matching 7 bases. V shed 7 bases, J shed 6 bases, and the junction held 9 bases outside the gene matches. Germline V CDR1 and CDR2: MDHEN, SYDVKM. The CDR3 has 13 residues. The CDR3 here is CASMSGGSREQYF. The CDR3 DNA sequence: TGTGCCAGCATGTCAGGGGGTTCTCGCGAGCAGTACTTC.

This chain connects TRBV27 to TRBJ2-3; TRBD2 matches 12 bases. Trimming took 6 bases from V and 2 from J; bases not matched to a gene: 6. CDR1 is MNHEY, CDR2 SMNVEV, per germline (reference sequence). This CDR3 contains 16 residues. The CDR3 is CASSVLAGGVTDTQYF. The CDR3, as DNA: TGTGCCAGCAGCGTTCTAGCGGGAGGGGTCACAGATACGCAGTATTTT.

The chain couples TRBV29-1 to TRBJ1-6; 7 nucleotides match TRBD1. CDR3 length equals 12 residues. Germline V gene sequence: CDR1 SQVTM, CDR2 ANQGSEA. Trimming at V came to 7 bases and at J to 8 bases, leaving 5 bases not matched to a gene. The CDR3 sequence is CSARQGDSPLHF. The CDR3 DNA reads as TGCAGCGCCCGACAGGGAGATTCACCCCTCCACTTT. The variable domain in full, completed from reference TRBV29-1 and TRBJ1-6, reads SAVISQKPSRDICQRGTSLTIQCQVDSQVTMMFWYRQQPGQSLTLIATANQGSEATYESGFVIDKFPISRPNLTFSTLTVSNMSPEDSSIYLCSARQGDSPLHFGNGTRLTVT.

The chain recombines TRBV5-1 with TRBJ1-3; D perhaps matches TRBD1 (6 bases). The CDR3 has 15 residues. Germline V gives CDR1 SGHRS, CDR2 YFSETQ. Trimming cost V 0 bases and J 4 bases, with 11 bases left between them. The CDR3, as DNA: TGCGCCAGCAGCTTGGATGGGGGCCAAGGAAACACCATATATTTT. Its translation is CASSLDGGQGNTIYF. Full variable domain (outside the CDR3, taken from reference TRBV5-1 and TRBJ1-3): KAGVTQTPRYLIKTRGQQVTLSCSPISGHRSVSWYQQTPGQGLQFLFEYFSETQRNKGNFPGRFSGRQFSNSRSEMNVSTLELGDSALYLCASSLDGGQGNTIYFGEGSWLTVV.

The CDR3 DNA sequence: TGTGCCAGCAGCCAAGAGGCGGGAAGGTCAGATACGCAGTATTTT. The encoded protein is CASSQEAGRSDTQYF. This chain uses TRBV14 with TRBJ2-3, with a possible D match to TRBD2 (6 bases). The CDR3 loop spans 15 amino acids. The germline V and J ends were trimmed by 0 bases and 4 bases, with 11 bases remaining between them. CDR1 is SGHDN, CDR2 FVKESK, per germline.

This clone was recorded many times. The chain couples TRBV2 to TRBJ1-5, with D unresolved. Germline CDR1 and CDR2: SNHLY and FYNNEI. V was shortened by 4 bases and J by 0 bases, with 10 bases between the two germline ends. The CDR3 covers 15 residues. The chain's CDR3 is CASSVGTYSNQPQHF. CDR3 DNA: TGTGCCAGCAGTGTTGGCACGTATAGCAATCAGCCCCAGCATTTT.

J is TRBJ2-5 and V is TRBV5-4; 11 bases agree with TRBD2. The CDR3 has 16 residues. CDR1 is SGHNT, CDR2 YYREEE, per germline (reference sequence). Losses at the gene ends were 1 base for V and 5 bases for J; bases not matched to a gene: 7. The CDR3 sequence: CASSLLAGGPRETQYF. The CDR3 region has the DNA TGTGCCAGCAGCTTGCTAGCGGGAGGACCACGGGAGACCCAGTACTTC.

The chain joins TRBV7-8 to TRBJ2-1; a weak D match, TRBD2 (6 bases). V was cut by 3 bases and J by 5 bases, with 14 bases left in between. CDR1 and CDR2 (germline): SGHVS, FQNEAQ. This CDR3 comprises 15 residues. This CDR3 is CASSFRVWGDNEQFF. CDR3 nucleotides: TGTGCCAGCAGCTTCCGGGTGTGGGGGGACAATGAGCAGTTCTTC.

The gene calls are TRBV5-1 and TRBJ2-7; the D gene is possibly TRBD1 (5 bases). From germline, CDR1 is SGHRS and CDR2 YFSETQ. CDR3 length: 12 amino acids. V lost 4 bases and J 3 bases, leaving 8 bases between the germline ends. The DNA of the CDR3 is TGCGCCAGCAGCGGGCAGGGCTACGAGCAGTACTTC. Its protein is CASSGQGYEQYF.

This chain joins TRBV10-2 and TRBJ2-7; 10 bases line up with TRBD2. The length of the CDR3 is 16 residues. In germline, CDR1 is WSHSY, CDR2 SAAADI. With 3 bases clipped from V and 4 bases from J, the junction kept 9 bases outside the gene matches. The CDR3 DNA is TGCGCCAGCAGTGAACCTAGCGGGAGCTTTATATACGAGCAGTACTTC. Protein product: CASSEPSGSFIYEQYF.

CDR3 DNA: TGTGCCAGCAGTTACACTAGCGGGTCATCCTACAATGAGCAGTTCTTC. Encoded protein: CASSYTSGSSYNEQFF. The chain has TRBV5-5 and TRBJ2-1; 9 nucleotides align to TRBD2. This CDR3 has 16 residues. The V gene end was trimmed by 5 bases and the J gene end by 1 base; junction bases not matched to a gene: 7. Germline CDR1 is SGHKS and CDR2 is YYEKEE (reference sequence).

The chain joins TRBV27 to TRBJ1-2; 8 nucleotides agree with TRBD1. The length of the CDR3 is 14 residues. The V segment lost 6 bases and the J segment 8 bases; nucleotides outside the gene matches: 11. Germline V gene data show CDR1 as MNHEY and CDR2 as SMNVEV (reference sequence). The DNA for the CDR3 is TGTGCCAGCAGCCAGGACAGGGCGGGTTTAGGCTACACCTTC. It translates to CASSQDRAGLGYTF.

The chain has TRBV30 and TRBJ1-1; 9 positions agree with TRBD1. V lost 4 bases, J lost 2 bases, and 2 bases stayed unmatched. Germline lookup yields CDR1 GTSNPN and CDR2 SVGIG (reference sequence). The CDR3 length is 13 residues. CDR3 in DNA: TGTGCCTGGAACAGGGGGCGAAACACTGAAGCTTTCTTT. Residues: CAWNRGRNTEAFF.

The chain joins TRBV20-1 to TRBJ2-3; D uncertain. The CDR3 has 11 residues. Trimming pared 1 base from V and 4 bases from J, leaving 3 bases between. Germline V gives CDR1 DFQATT, CDR2 SNEGSKA (reference sequence). Written as DNA, the CDR3 is TGCAGTGCTAGAGTCGCAGATACGCAGTATTTT. This translates into CSARVADTQYF.

The chain links TRBV28 to TRBJ2-1, with 9 nucleotides matching TRBD2. The germline gives CDR1 MDHEN, CDR2 SYDVKM. Trimming took 5 bases from V and 3 from J; bases not matched to a gene: 5. The CDR3 totals 15 residues. CDR3 sequence: CASSLTSGLYNEQFF. CDR3 bases: TGTGCCAGCAGTCTTACTAGCGGGCTCTACAATGAGCAGTTCTTC.

The CDR3 loop reads CASSQDPAGQGIETQYF. The CDR3 coding sequence is TGTGCCAGCAGCCAAGATCCAGCCGGACAGGGCATTGAGACCCAGTACTTC. The chain recombines TRBV4-2 with TRBJ2-5; TRBD1 agrees at 8 bases. This CDR3 is 17 amino acids long. CDR1 is LGHNA and CDR2 is YNFKEQ in the germline V gene. Trimming cost V 0 bases and J 5 bases; bases outside gene matches: 11.

The CDR3 here is CASSLALGAGADTQYF. In DNA, the CDR3 is TGTGCCAGCAGCTTAGCCTTGGGGGCAGGGGCGGATACGCAGTATTTT. The chain carries TRBV13 and TRBJ2-3, with D maybe TRBD1 (6 bases). Germline-derived CDR1 and CDR2 are PRHDT and FYEKMQ (reference sequence). V gave up 1 base and J gave up 6 bases, with 17 bases separating them. CDR3 length equals 16 residues.

V and J are TRBV7-9 and TRBJ1-1, with unresolved D. Germline V CDR1 and CDR2: SEHNR, FQNEAQ (reference sequence). V shed 5 bases and J shed 0 bases, with 10 bases lying between them. The CDR3 runs 14 residues. The CDR3 protein is CASSPLTVNTEAFF. CDR3 sequence (DNA): TGTGCCAGCAGCCCCCTTACGGTGAACACTGAAGCTTTCTTT.

This chain links TRBV9 with TRBJ2-7; D might be TRBD2 (5 bases). The CDR3 is made up of 13 amino acids. Trimming left V 0 bases short and J 6 bases short, with 10 bases between. The germline gives CDR1 SGDLS, CDR2 YYNGEE. The CDR3 loop is CASSVVFAGEQYF. CDR3 nucleotides: TGTGCCAGCAGCGTAGTGTTCGCGGGCGAGCAGTACTTC.

This clone appeared many times. The chain has TRBV2 and TRBJ2-4, with TRBD1 identical over 8 bases. The junction had 10 bases not matched to a gene; V was cut back by 3 bases and J by 6 bases. The CDR3 extends over 16 amino acids. From germline, CDR1 is SNHLY and CDR2 FYNNEI. CDR3 sequence (DNA): TGTGCCAGCAGTGAGAGGGTTAGCAGGGGGCGAAACATTCAGTACTTC. Protein: CASSERVSRGRNIQYF.